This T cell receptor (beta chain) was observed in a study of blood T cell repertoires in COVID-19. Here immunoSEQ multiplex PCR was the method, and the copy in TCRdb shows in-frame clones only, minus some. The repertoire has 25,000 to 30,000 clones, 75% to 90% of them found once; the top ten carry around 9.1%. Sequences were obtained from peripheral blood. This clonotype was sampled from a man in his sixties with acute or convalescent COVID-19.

The CDR3 region has the DNA TGTGCCAGCAGCCGCGACAGGGGGACTGGCAATCAGCCCCAGCATTTT. This encodes CASSRDRGTGNQPQHF. This sequence joins TRBV28 and TRBJ1-5; TRBD1 aligns across 9 bases. Losses at the gene ends were 6 bases for V and 2 bases for J; bases not matched to a gene: 8. The CDR3 contains 16 residues. The germline CDR1 and CDR2 sequences are MDHEN and SYDVKM. The whole variable domain, remainder taken from reference TRBV28 and TRBJ1-5, is DVKVTQSSRYLVKRTGEKVFLECVQDMDHENMFWYRQDPGLGLRLIYFSYDVKMKEKGDIPEGYSVSREKKERFSLILESASTNQTSMYLCASSRDRGTGNQPQHFGDGTRLSIL.